The T cell receptor beta chain described here comes from a study of monozygotic twins with inflammatory bowel disease. Germline-derived CDR1 and CDR2 are SGHTA and FQGNSA. This CDR3 has 15 residues. TCRdb re-called the 5' RACE reads; every CDR3 protein appears as one record, without DNA. This listing includes just over 300,000 distinct CDR3 sequences. Specimen: blood. V and J are TRBV7-2 and TRBJ2-7. This TCR came from a human donor with ulcerative colitis or Crohn's disease, or a healthy co-twin of an affected twin (not recorded which). CDR3 amino acids: CASSLERGRSYEQYF.